This TCR beta chain was sequenced for a study of T cells after yellow fever vaccination. About the study: SMART-Seq v4 Ultra Low Input prepared the low-cell-number fractions.

The CDR3 has 15 amino acids. CDR1 SGHVS and CDR2 FNYEAQ come from the germline V gene. V lost 4 bases and J lost 7, with 17 bases in between. This clonotype turned up a few times. Each CDR3 protein gets one entry after TCRdb re-called the 5' RACE reads with MiXCR. The sample carries more than 95,000 distinct CDR3 sequences, about 8.2% recorded once. This receptor was identified in a man between 18 and 35 years old who received the YFV17D yellow fever vaccine. The J gene is TRBJ2-1, the V gene TRBV7-6; D tentatively reads TRBD1 or TRBD2 (7 bases each). Sample: CD8+ T cells sorted from PBMCs, taken on the day of the yellow fever booster vaccination. The CDR3 coding sequence is TGTGCCAGCAGCTCCGGGGGGACAGATTGGAATGAGCAGTTCTTC. The encoded protein is CASSSGGTDWNEQFF.